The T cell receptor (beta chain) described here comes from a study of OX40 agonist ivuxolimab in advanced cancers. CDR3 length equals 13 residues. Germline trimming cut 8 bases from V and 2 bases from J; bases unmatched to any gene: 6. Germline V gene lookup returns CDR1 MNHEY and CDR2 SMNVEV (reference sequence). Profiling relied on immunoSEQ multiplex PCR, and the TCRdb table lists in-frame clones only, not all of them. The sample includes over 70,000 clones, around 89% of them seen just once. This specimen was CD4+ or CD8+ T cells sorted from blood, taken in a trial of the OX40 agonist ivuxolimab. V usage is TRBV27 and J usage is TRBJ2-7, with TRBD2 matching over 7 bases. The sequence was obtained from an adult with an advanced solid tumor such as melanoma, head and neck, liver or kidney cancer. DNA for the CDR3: TGTGCCAGCGGCGGGGGAGGCGCCTACGAGCAGTACTTC. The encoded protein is CASGGGGAYEQYF.